This T cell receptor beta chain is from a study of T cell repertoires and Cas9 in healthy adults. Sequencing was performed with immunoSEQ multiplex PCR; in TCRdb, only in-frame clones are kept and a portion is missing. The repertoire has under 25,000 clones, more than 90% of them found once; the top ten carry approximately 0.69%. Per the germline V gene, CDR1 is MNHNS and CDR2 is SASEGT. The trim removed 4 bases at V and 5 bases at J, leaving 5 bases unmatched. The CDR3 spans 14 residues. The TCR originated in a human donor in good health. The genes are TRBV6-1 and TRBJ1-2; 9 bases match TRBD1. Sequences were obtained from CD4+ effector T cells (CD127+, CD25-, CD137-, CD154-) from PBMCs; culture status not recorded. CDR3 DNA sequence: TGTGCCAGCAGTGTCCGGACAGGGGAATATGGCTACACCTTC. Translation: CASSVRTGEYGYTF.